The T cell receptor beta chain described here comes from a study of blood T cell repertoires in COVID-19. A remark on this clone: Other DNA sequences from this sample encode an identical CDR3 as well.

The data were produced by immunoSEQ multiplex PCR, yet TCRdb's version contains in-frame clones alone and is incomplete. The sample lists approximately 260,000 clones, 70% to 90% occurring once. Germline lookup yields CDR1 LNHDA and CDR2 SQIVND (reference sequence). This CDR3 comprises 14 residues. Unmatched junction bases numbered 4, after V lost 2 bases and J lost 4 bases. Assignments of participants to cohorts depended upon their own reported clinical history. The V call is TRBV19, the J call TRBJ1-1; TRBD1 matches 7 bases. This clonotype was obtained from a woman aged 45-65 years who had been exposed to COVID-19. Sequencing was performed on PBMCs or T cells enriched from blood (not recorded which). CDR3 region: CASSINRGGTEAFF. The CDR3 nucleotides are TGTGCCAGTAGTATAAACAGGGGCGGCACTGAAGCTTTCTTT.